Listed here are 29 T cell receptor beta chains from one sample, sequenced in a study of cytomegalovirus exposure and HLA in healthy donors. It was with 60 Vbeta and 13 Jbeta primers that the PCR ran. Some clones are missing from TCRdb's copy, which holds only in-frame ones; the method was immunoSEQ multiplex PCR. The table records 200,000 to 300,000 clones, 82% of them present only once. The sequencing sample was made of PBMCs. These receptors were collected from a woman aged 40 to 50 in good health and CMV-seropositive.

The genes are TRBV9 and TRBJ1-1; D remains ambiguous. Between the trimmed V and J ends, which lost 5 bases and 1 base, there was a span of 12 bases. CDR1 is SGDLS and CDR2 is YYNGEE in the germline V gene. This CDR3 has 14 residues. The CDR3, as DNA: TGTGCCAGCAGGAGGGATCTCGCGAACACTGAAGCTTTCTTT. This translates into CASRRDLANTEAFF.

As for this clone: Distinct nucleotide sequences in the sample also encode this CDR3. V is TRBV7-2 and J is TRBJ1-5, with 7 bases that match TRBD1. The CDR3 has 13 amino acids. Losses at the gene ends were 5 bases for V and 4 bases for J; bases not matched to a gene: 2. Germline lookup yields CDR1 SGHTA and CDR2 FQGNSA. CDR3 sequence reads: CASSPQGNQPQHF. The CDR3 DNA follows: TGTGCCAGCAGCCCACAGGGGAATCAGCCCCAGCATTTT.

V gene TRBV7-2 combines with J gene TRBJ1-2, with no clear D. Trimming cost V 1 base and J 1 base, with 13 bases left between them. This CDR3 is built from 16 residues. The germline gives CDR1 SGHTA, CDR2 FQGNSA. The CDR3, as DNA: TGTGCCAGCAGCTTAGAGGAGGGCAGCTTTAACTATGGCTACACCTTC. Amino acid sequence: CASSLEEGSFNYGYTF.

The rearrangement joins TRBV6-1 to TRBJ2-7, with D unclear. CDR1 is MNHNS, CDR2 SASEGT, per germline. The V gene lost 5 bases and the J gene lost 3 bases, with 5 bases spanning the gap. This CDR3 is 11 amino acids long. CDR3 sequence: CASSFSYEQYF. In DNA, the CDR3 is TGTGCCAGCAGTTTTAGCTACGAGCAGTACTTC.

This chain connects TRBV19 to TRBJ1-1, with 7 bases matching TRBD1. J lost 8 bases, V lost 7 bases, and 13 bases had no gene match. In germline, CDR1 is LNHDA, CDR2 SQIVND (reference sequence). The CDR3 spans 14 residues. The DNA of the CDR3 is TGTGCCAGTATTTTACGAGGGGGCCAAACAGAAGCTTTCTTT. It yields the protein CASILRGGQTEAFF.

The chain has TRBV4-1 and TRBJ1-1, with D unclear. CDR3 size: 14 residues. Germline V lookup: CDR1 MGHRA, CDR2 YSYEKL. Trimming removed 1 base from V and 4 bases from J, with 10 bases in between. The CDR3 sequence is CASSQVGSVTEAFF. The CDR3, as DNA: TGCGCCAGCAGCCAAGTTGGGAGTGTCACTGAAGCTTTCTTT.

The chain carries TRBV12-5 and TRBJ1-5; D may be TRBD1 (5 bases). This CDR3 has 16 residues. Trimming removed 6 bases at V and 1 base at J, with 16 bases between. Germline assignment: CDR1 LGHNT and CDR2 FRNRAP. CDR3 sequence (DNA): TGTGCTAGTGGGCCGGGTGGGGCGGGGAGCAATCAGCCCCAGCATTTT. It yields the protein CASGPGGAGSNQPQHF.

The chain carries TRBV6-5 and TRBJ1-5, with a possible D match to TRBD1 (5 bases). Trimming took 6 bases from V and 11 from J, leaving 14 bases between them. The CDR3 has 12 residues. CDR1 is MNHEY, CDR2 SVGAGI, per germline. CDR3 nucleotides: TGTGCCAGCAGCCGCGCGGGGGATGCCCAGCATTTT. Its translation is CASSRAGDAQHF.

The CDR3 DNA is TGTGCCAGCTCAGCGGGACAGGGGGTGTTCTACGAGCAGTACTTC. Translated, it gives CASSAGQGVFYEQYF. The chain carries TRBV18 and TRBJ2-7, with 11 bases fitting TRBD1. The CDR3 runs 15 residues. Trimming removed 5 bases from V and 3 bases from J; junction bases left unmatched: 6. Per germline, CDR1 KGHSH and CDR2 LQKENI.

The gene calls are TRBV11-2 and TRBJ1-2, with 8 positions matching TRBD1. V was pared by 3 bases and J by 7 bases, with 10 bases of the junction left unmatched. This CDR3 is 15 amino acids long. Germline CDR1 and CDR2: SGHAT and FQNNGV. The CDR3 sequence is CASSFIATGGIGYTF. Here the CDR3 DNA reads TGTGCCAGCAGCTTTATCGCTACAGGGGGAATTGGCTACACCTTC. The variable domain in full, completed from reference TRBV11-2 and TRBJ1-2, reads EAGVAQSPRYKIIEKRQSVAFWCNPISGHATLYWYQQILGQGPKLLIQFQNNGVVDDSQLPKDRFSAERLKGVDSTLKIQPAKLEDSAVYLCASSFIATGGIGYTFGSGTRLTVV.

The J gene is TRBJ2-5, the V gene TRBV30; unclear D gene. V was cut by 4 bases and J by 5 bases, with 8 bases left in between. CDR1 and CDR2 (germline): GTSNPN, SVGIG (reference sequence). The CDR3 has 11 amino acids. The CDR3 is CAWTTEETQYF. The CDR3 nucleotides read TGTGCCTGGACTACCGAGGAGACCCAGTACTTC. The full variable domain, with the rest looked up from reference TRBV30 and TRBJ2-5, is SQTIHQWPATLVQPVGSPLSLECTVEGTSNPNLYWYRQAAGRGLQLLFYSVGIGQISSEVPQNLSASRPQDRQFILSSKKLLLSDSGFYLCAWTTEETQYFGPGTRLLVL.

The rearrangement joins TRBV6-1 to TRBJ1-1; 8 bases fit TRBD1. Germline trimming cut 5 bases from V and 4 bases from J; bases unmatched to any gene: 3. CDR3 length: 13 amino acids. The germline gives CDR1 MNHNS, CDR2 SASEGT. The CDR3 nucleotides read TGTGCCAGCAGTCTTGGGACAGGCACTGAAGCTTTCTTT. Encoded protein: CASSLGTGTEAFF.

This clone occurred once. The chain is built from TRBV7-9 and TRBJ1-5, with D unresolved. CDR1 is SEHNR, CDR2 FQNEAQ, per germline (reference sequence). V was shortened by 5 bases and J by 2 bases, with 13 bases between the two germline ends. This CDR3 contains 15 residues. The CDR3 DNA reads as TGTGCCAGCAGCCGCAGGTACCAAGGCAATCAGCCCCAGCATTTT. Its translation is CASSRRYQGNQPQHF. The variable domain in full, completed from reference TRBV7-9 and TRBJ1-5, reads DTGVSQNPRHKITKRGQNVTFRCDPISEHNRLYWYRQTLGQGPEFLTYFQNEAQLEKSRLLSDRFSAERPKGSFSTLEIQRTEQGDSAMYLCASSRRYQGNQPQHFGDGTRLSIL.

This clone was seen just once. The CDR3 reads CASRLAGQAAFYGYTF. CDR3 DNA sequence: TGTGCAAGTCGCTTAGCGGGACAGGCCGCTTTCTATGGCTACACCTTC. The chain couples TRBV12-2 to TRBJ1-2; the D segment call TRBD1 is taken from the table without a DNA check. TRBV12-2 is recorded as a pseudogene. This CDR3 contains 16 residues.

This clone has just a few counts. This CDR3 is CASSVATGRKDGYTF. The CDR3, as DNA: TGTGCCAGCAGCGTAGCGACAGGGAGGAAGGATGGCTACACCTTC. V usage is TRBV5-4 and J usage is TRBJ1-2; 7 nucleotides match TRBD1. J lost 6 bases, V lost 4 bases, and 12 bases had no gene match. CDR3 length: 15 residues. Germline values: CDR1 SGHNT, CDR2 YYREEE (reference sequence).

The chain is built from TRBV13 and TRBJ2-1; 8 bases fit TRBD2. CDR3 length equals 14 residues. Germline loops: CDR1 PRHDT, CDR2 FYEKMQ (reference sequence). V shed 8 bases, J shed 6 bases, and the junction held 9 bases outside the gene matches. The CDR3 sequence is CASRGPGLVNEQFF. The CDR3 nucleotides are TGTGCCAGCCGGGGGCCGGGACTAGTCAATGAGCAGTTCTTC.

This chain links TRBV30 with TRBJ1-5, with no clear D. Germline-derived CDR1 and CDR2 are GTSNPN and SVGIG (reference sequence). Trimming removed 3 bases at V and 0 bases at J, with 9 bases between. This CDR3 has 14 amino acids. CDR3 loop: CAWSPGFSNQPQHF. For the CDR3, the DNA is TGTGCCTGGAGCCCGGGATTTAGCAATCAGCCCCAGCATTTT.

This chain connects TRBV15 to TRBJ2-2, with TRBD1 as a possible D gene (5 bases). CDR3 length equals 14 residues. Germline lookup yields CDR1 LNHNV and CDR2 YYDKDF (reference sequence). Trimming shortened V by 4 bases and J by 4 bases, and 10 bases separated the two germline ends. The CDR3 DNA follows: TGTGCCACCAGCATTAGACAGCTCACCGGGGAGCTGTTTTTT. Translation: CATSIRQLTGELFF.

This sequence joins TRBV30 and TRBJ1-5; no definite D call. Trimming took 0 bases from V and 3 from J, leaving 12 bases between them. CDR3 length: 15 residues. The germline V gene has CDR1 GTSNPN and CDR2 SVGIG (reference sequence). The CDR3 is CAWSVSSPINQPQHF. The CDR3 DNA is TGTGCCTGGAGTGTGAGTAGTCCGATCAATCAGCCCCAGCATTTT.

This chain uses TRBV19 with TRBJ2-1; 7 bases match TRBD2. The CDR3 runs to 14 residues. The V gene's germline CDR1 is LNHDA and CDR2 SQIVND (reference sequence). V gave up 4 bases and J gave up 6 bases; unmatched junction bases: 6. The CDR3 reads CASSTAGATNEQFF. The CDR3 DNA reads TGTGCCAGTAGTACGGCGGGAGCGACCAATGAGCAGTTCTTC.

The chain joins TRBV5-1 to TRBJ1-2; 8 positions match TRBD1. The CDR3 contains 14 residues. Germline V gene data show CDR1 as SGHRS and CDR2 as YFSETQ. The ends lost 2 bases at V and 6 bases at J; junction bases unmatched: 6. This CDR3 is CASSLGQGWDGYTF. In DNA, the CDR3 is TGCGCCAGCAGCTTAGGACAGGGTTGGGATGGCTACACCTTC. The variable domain in full, with the rest retrieved from reference TRBV5-1 and TRBJ1-2, is KAGVTQTPRYLIKTRGQQVTLSCSPISGHRSVSWYQQTPGQGLQFLFEYFSETQRNKGNFPGRFSGRQFSNSRSEMNVSTLELGDSALYLCASSLGQGWDGYTFGSGTRLTVV.

This clone is a singleton in its sample. The chain has TRBV18 and TRBJ2-5; D is perhaps TRBD1 (6 bases). The ends were cut back, 2 bases at V and 2 bases at J, with 9 bases in the middle. The CDR3 contains 14 residues. CDR1 is KGHSH and CDR2 is LQKENI in the germline V gene. The CDR3 DNA is TGTGCCAGCTCACCAATGGACAGTCAAGAGACCCAGTACTTC. It codes for CASSPMDSQETQYF.

CDR3 sequence: CASSLPGRANTGELFF. The DNA of the CDR3 is TGTGCCAGCAGCTTACCCGGGAGGGCGAACACCGGGGAGCTGTTTTTT. This chain connects TRBV7-2 to TRBJ2-2; TRBD2 aligns across 8 bases. The CDR3 loop spans 16 amino acids. The J segment lost 0 bases and the V segment lost 2 bases, leaving 2 bases of the junction unmatched. Germline V gene data show CDR1 as SGHTA and CDR2 as FQGNSA.

The chain uses TRBV5-4 and TRBJ2-7; unclear D gene. V was clipped by 4 bases and J by 4 bases, with 12 bases between them. Germline lookup yields CDR1 SGHNT and CDR2 YYREEE (reference sequence). The CDR3 runs 13 residues. The CDR3 protein is CASSRALRYEQYF. The CDR3 bases are TGTGCCAGCAGCCGTGCGTTGCGATACGAGCAGTACTTC.

The chain joins TRBV5-4 to TRBJ2-7; 10 bases align to TRBD2. The CDR3 runs 14 residues. The ends lost 1 base at V and 5 bases at J; junction bases unmatched: 3. CDR1 and CDR2 (germline): SGHNT, YYREEE (reference sequence). The chain's CDR3 is CASSLTSGDHEQYF. The DNA of the CDR3 is TGTGCCAGCAGCTTGACTAGCGGGGACCACGAGCAGTACTTC.

This clone was observed a few times. V and J are TRBV28 and TRBJ2-7, with 9 bases identical to TRBD1. After removal of 5 bases from V and 1 base from J, the junction contained 6 bases not matched to a gene. Germline V gene lookup returns CDR1 MDHEN and CDR2 SYDVKM. CDR3 length: 15 amino acids. CDR3 DNA sequence: TGTGCCAGCAGTACCCCGGGACAGGGATCCTACGAGCAGTACTTC. This translates into CASSTPGQGSYEQYF. Complete variable domain (other parts from reference TRBV28 and TRBJ2-7): DVKVTQSSRYLVKRTGEKVFLECVQDMDHENMFWYRQDPGLGLRLIYFSYDVKMKEKGDIPEGYSVSREKKERFSLILESASTNQTSMYLCASSTPGQGSYEQYFGPGTRLTVT.

The rearrangement links TRBV15 to TRBJ2-1, with 10 bases matching TRBD2. This CDR3 is 14 amino acids long. The ends lost 3 bases at V and 12 bases at J; junction bases unmatched: 8. Germline CDR1 and CDR2: LNHNV and YYDKDF (reference sequence). CDR3 residues: CATSRGLASRGQFF. The CDR3 DNA follows: TGTGCCACCAGCAGGGGACTAGCGTCGCGAGGGCAGTTCTTC. Supplemented by reference TRBV15 and TRBJ2-1, the full variable domain reads DAMVIQNPRYQVTQFGKPVTLSCSQTLNHNVMYWYQQKSSQAPKLLFHYYDKDFNNEADTPDNFQSRRPNTSFCFLDIRSPGLGDTAMYLCATSRGLASRGQFFGPGTRLTVL.

V and J are TRBV9 and TRBJ1-1; D might be TRBD1 (5 bases). V lost 3 bases to trimming and J lost 7 bases, with 22 bases between them. The CDR3 has 16 residues. Germline CDR1 is SGDLS and CDR2 is YYNGEE. The CDR3 spells CASSGGVEATNFEAFF. CDR3 nucleotide sequence: TGTGCCAGCAGCGGGGGGGTGGAGGCCACTAATTTTGAAGCTTTCTTT.

The V and J genes are TRBV5-8 and TRBJ2-3, with a weak D call TRBD2 (6 bases). CDR3 length equals 15 residues. Deletions cut 0 bases from V and 5 bases from J, with 13 bases between. Germline assignment: CDR1 SGHTS and CDR2 YDEGEE. DNA for the CDR3: TGTGCCAGCAGCTTGGCTAGCGTCCGCAGAGATACGCAGTATTTT. Translation: CASSLASVRRDTQYF.